This TCR beta chain was profiled in a study of CD8 T cells in Susac syndrome. Study at large: Sequencing included Susac syndrome patients, 5 or 6 of them with active disease and 8 or 9 in remission.

CDR3 size: 15 residues. The V segment lost 1 base and the J segment 6 bases; nucleotides outside the gene matches: 9. Germline V lookup: CDR1 DFQATT, CDR2 SNEGSKA (reference sequence). Random hexamers primed reverse transcription of 0.5 to 1 ug RNA. TCRdb used MiXCR to reprocess the immunoSEQ multiplex PCR reads, holding one entry per CDR3 protein. Counted here are roughly 200,000 distinct CDR3 sequences, about 95% occurring once; the ten biggest clones make up 0.095% to 0.1%. The authors carried out high-throughput sequencing of TCR beta. They applied it to CD8+ and CD4+ T cells obtained from blood. Negative isolation was used for CD8+ and CD4+ T cells and FACS enrichment for TEMRA cells.

The sequence derives from a human donor with Susac syndrome. What was sequenced was CD4+ T cells from PBMCs. This chain connects TRBV20-1 to TRBJ2-1; 7 nucleotides match TRBD2. CDR3 DNA sequence: TGCAGTGCTAGAGGTCTGCGGGAGCTTGGCAATGAGCAGTTCTTC. It yields the protein CSARGLRELGNEQFF.